This record looks at one TCR beta chain sequence and its context. Its recognized antigen is unknown. The input lacks base qualities; no much larger clone sits a single base away. The entry originates in a study of identical twins (dated by TCRdb to 2016 to 2017). For the study in its entirety: The study deep-sequenced TCR alpha and beta repertoires from monozygotic twins, unrelated adults of various ages and cord blood to test whether fetal clonotypes persist. Replicate twin experiments were performed at different times using different library preparation protocols to rule out contamination.

Every donor in the study was a healthy Caucasian. Miltenyi CD45RO+ enrichment and human naive T-cell isolation kits were used to isolate memory (CD45RO+) and naive T cells from PBMC. The library was obtained by 5' RACE. Sequencer: Illumina HiSeq 2000. Template switching introduced a universal primer binding site; the final cDNA contained a unique molecular identifier, enabling accurate counting of TCR cDNA molecules. Specific primers in the conserved constant-segment region were used to synthesize first-strand cDNA for TCR alpha and beta chains. To control for contamination, every cDNA library was double barcoded, receiving both a SMART-Mk sample barcode and Illumina barcodes. Two successive PCR steps introduced TruSeq adapter sequences along with Illumina sample barcodes. The TCR alpha and beta cDNA libraries were sequenced on the Illumina HiSeq platform using custom primers. The study's own analysis went as follows. MiGEC was used to process raw reads and extract unique molecular identifiers, and MiXCR was used to find CDR3 positions. Recombination models were inferred per individual with the repgenHMM and IGoR tools using an EM algorithm. The tcR package in R was used for shared clonotype analysis, with sharing normalized by the product of cloneset sizes. Out-of-frame nonproductive sequences were analyzed to study raw recombination free of thymic and clonal selection effects. TCRdb reprocessing: public reads trimmed at Q25 with fastp, clones called with MiXCR, in-frame beta chains kept. All rows with the same CDR3 protein become a single entry with the most common DNA and genes. TCRdb assigned the V and J calls; the authors' analysis was not used. The sample table shows 200,000 to 300,000 distinct CDR3 sequences, and 10% are seen once. The top ten clones comprise about 9.1% of the sample.

Overall study results and their limits: Compared with coincidental sharing between unrelated individuals, out-of-frame TCR alpha sequences shared between twins showed an excess of sequences with low generation probability. Recombination models systematically underestimated out-of-frame TCR alpha sharing in monozygotic twins but agreed with sharing between unrelated individuals. A weaker excess of twin sharing was found in beta out-of-frame sequences because the signal-to-noise ratio was lowered by fewer shared sequences. Because the same donors could not be followed over many years, conclusions were based on cross-sectional statistical analysis. Fewer insertions were carried by abundant cord blood beta clonotypes; a weaker similar trend was observed in young adult naive repertoires, while no such trend was observed in memory repertoires. Zero-insertion analyses could be partly confounded by invariant T cells such as MAIT and iNKT, although diverse VJ usage argued against such confounding for most clonotypes.

There are 15 amino acids in the CDR3, from cysteine to phenylalanine inclusive. CDR3 DNA is the only sequence kept; it has 45 bases, read in frame from the first base. V is reduced by 0 bases and J by 5 bases, leaving a spacing of 12 bases between them. In the germline V gene, CDR1 corresponds to KGHSH and CDR2 to LQKENI. Sequencing was done on a sample of memory T cells sorted from blood. In the paper's terms, the cell subset or site label means: CD45RO+ enriched T cells. This receptor was taken from a man between 50 and 59 years old in good health. The rearranged chain carries TRBV18 and TRBJ2-3; a confident D gene designation cannot be given. The encoded CDR3 is CASSPPLRAGDTQYF. The base sequence is TGTGCCAGCTCACCACCGCTTAGGGCCGGAGATACGCAGTATTTT.